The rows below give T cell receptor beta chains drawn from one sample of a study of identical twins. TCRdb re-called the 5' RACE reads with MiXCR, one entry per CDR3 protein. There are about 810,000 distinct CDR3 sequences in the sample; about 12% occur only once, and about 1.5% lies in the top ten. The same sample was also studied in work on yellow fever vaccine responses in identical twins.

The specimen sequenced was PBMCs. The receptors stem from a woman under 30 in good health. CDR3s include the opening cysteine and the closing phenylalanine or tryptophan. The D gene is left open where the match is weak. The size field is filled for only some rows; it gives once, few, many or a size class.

TGTGCCAGCAGCTTGCATGGGACAGATAATGAAAAACTGTTTTTT | CASSLHGTDNEKLFF | TRBD1 | TRBV5-6 | few | TRBJ1-4 | 15
TGTGCCAGCAAGGGGACATCTCAAGAGACCCAGTACTTC | CASKGTSQETQYF | . | TRBV25-1 | many | TRBJ2-5 | 13
TGCAGTGCTAGTAGGCAGAAGAATGGCTACACCTTC | CSASRQKNGYTF | . | TRBV20-1 | . | TRBJ1-2 | 12
TGTGCCAGCAGCCTCAGTGACGGAAGATATGGCTACACCTTC | CASSLSDGRYGYTF | . | TRBV7-2 | many | TRBJ1-2 | 14
TGCGCCAGCAGCGCGGGACAGGGTAATGAAAAACTGTTTTTT | CASSAGQGNEKLFF | TRBD1 | TRBV5-1 | many | TRBJ1-4 | 14
TGTGCCAGCTTGCAGGGGGCGCGAGTCTTCGGCTACACCTTC | CASLQGARVFGYTF | . | TRBV21-1 | many | TRBJ1-2 | 14
TGCGCCAGCAGCGGGGGGACAGTTGACGGCGGGGAGCTGTTTTTT | CASSGGTVDGGELFF | . | TRBV5-1 | . | TRBJ2-2 | 15
TGCAGCGTGCGGACTAGCGGGACACAAGAGACCCAGTACTTC | CSVRTSGTQETQYF | TRBD2 | TRBV29-1 | once | TRBJ2-5 | 14
TGCAGTGCTAGGTCGGGACAGGACTATGGCTACACCTTC | CSARSGQDYGYTF | TRBD1 | TRBV20-1 | . | TRBJ1-2 | 13
TGTGCCAGCAGTTTGGAGACAGGGGGCTTTGGTGAGCAGTTCTTC | CASSLETGGFGEQFF | TRBD1 | TRBV6-5 | few | TRBJ2-1 | 15
TGCAGCGCCAAAGCAAACTCTGGAAACACCATATATTTT | CSAKANSGNTIYF | . | TRBV29-1 | few | TRBJ1-3 | 13
TGTGCCAGCTCACCAATTCCAGCGGGAGCGGGCTACAATGAGCAGTTCTTC | CASSPIPAGAGYNEQFF | TRBD2 | TRBV18 | . | TRBJ2-1 | 17
TGCAGTGCTAGAGATCCAAAATCGGAGACCCAGTACTTC | CSARDPKSETQYF | . | TRBV20-1 | few | TRBJ2-5 | 13
TGTGCCAGCAGCCAAGATCTTGGATCCACCGGGGAGCTGTTTTTT | CASSQDLGSTGELFF | . | TRBV4-2 | . | TRBJ2-2 | 15
TGTGCCAGCAGCCCGCGACAGACTAGCGGGAGGGCAGAGAATGAGCAGTTCTTC | CASSPRQTSGRAENEQFF | TRBD2 | TRBV7-8 | many | TRBJ2-1 | 18
TGTGCCATCAGCCGGGACTCTAACAATGAGCAGTTCTTC | CAISRDSNNEQFF | . | TRBV10-3 | . | TRBJ2-1 | 13
TGTGCCAGCAGCCAAGAACTTGCAGGGACGAACACTGAAGCTTTCTTT | CASSQELAGTNTEAFF | . | TRBV3-1 | many | TRBJ1-1 | 16
TGTGCCAGCTACACCCAAGCGGGGCTTAATGAGCAGTTCTTC | CASYTQAGLNEQFF | TRBD2 | TRBV5-8 | . | TRBJ2-1 | 14
TGTGCCAGCAGCTTAGAGCCTAGGCTAGCGGGGAATGAGCAGTTCTTC | CASSLEPRLAGNEQFF | TRBD2 | TRBV7-2 | . | TRBJ2-1 | 16
TGTGCCACCAGTGATGGCGGGACTAGCGTCTACGAGCAGTACTTC | CATSDGGTSVYEQYF | TRBD2 | TRBV24-1 | . | TRBJ2-7 | 15
TGTGCCAGCAGCTTGCTATTGGGCGGAAACACCATATATTTT | CASSLLLGGNTIYF | . | TRBV5-6 | few | TRBJ1-3 | 14
TGTGCCAGCTCACCCCAGGGTGATAACACTGAAGCTTTCTTT | CASSPQGDNTEAFF | . | TRBV18 | few | TRBJ1-1 | 14
TGTGCCACCAGTGATTTAACTAGCGGGAGTCCTGAGCAGTTCTTC | CATSDLTSGSPEQFF | TRBD2 | TRBV24-1 | few | TRBJ2-1 | 15
TGTGCCATCAGCAAGAACCACAGGGGGCCAGAGACCCAGTACTTC | CAISKNHRGPETQYF | TRBD1 | TRBV10-3 | . | TRBJ2-5 | 15
TGTGCCAGCAGCCCCGGGGAACGGATCCATGAGCAGTTCTTC | CASSPGERIHEQFF | . | TRBV7-9 | . | TRBJ2-1 | 14
TGTGCCAGCAGCTCCACCGCCTTAGCTGCGAACACCGGGGAGCTGTTTTTT | CASSSTALAANTGELFF | . | TRBV11-2 | . | TRBJ2-2 | 17
TGTGCCAGCATCAAAGCGGGGGGCCCGAAAGAGACCCAGTACTTC | CASIKAGGPKETQYF | TRBD2 | TRBV6-1 | . | TRBJ2-5 | 15
TGTGCCAGCAGTTTAGCGGGAGGGCACACAGATACGCAGTATTTT | CASSLAGGHTDTQYF | TRBD2 | TRBV28 | few | TRBJ2-3 | 15
TGTGCCAGCAGCCCGCCCGGGACAGGGGGCTTGAGCACTGAAGCTTTCTTT | CASSPPGTGGLSTEAFF | TRBD1 | TRBV7-9 | . | TRBJ1-1 | 17
TGCGCCAGCAGCTTGCTGACTAGTAACCAAGAGACCCAGTACTTC | CASSLLTSNQETQYF | . | TRBV5-1 | few | TRBJ2-5 | 15
TGTGCCAGCAGTCCCCCGGGGGTCGAGCAGTTCTTC | CASSPPGVEQFF | . | TRBV25-1 | few | TRBJ2-1 | 12
TGCGCCAGCAGCTTGGGGGGGACTAGCGGGTCCAATGAGCAGTTCTTC | CASSLGGTSGSNEQFF | TRBD2 | TRBV5-1 | many | TRBJ2-1 | 16
TGTGCCACCACCCTCGGGACTTCGAAGGGGGCCAAAAACATTCAGTACTTC | CATTLGTSKGAKNIQYF | . | TRBV28 | . | TRBJ2-4 | 17
TGTGCCAGCAGCAACATTTTGGCGACCCAGTACTTC | CASSNILATQYF | . | TRBV6-6 | . | TRBJ2-5 | 12
TGTGCCAGCAGTTACTTAGGGGAGGGCCACAATGAGCAGTTCTTC | CASSYLGEGHNEQFF | TRBD2 | TRBV6-5 | few | TRBJ2-1 | 15
TGTGCCAGCAAGGCGTCGCTCTCGTCCAAAAACATTCAGTACTTC | CASKASLSSKNIQYF | . | TRBV28 | few | TRBJ2-4 | 15
TGCAGTGCGGCGTTCACTAGCGGGGGGGATGGTGAGCAGTTCTTC | CSAAFTSGGDGEQFF | TRBD2 | TRBV20-1 | few | TRBJ2-1 | 15
TGTGCCAGCAGTCCGGCCACGAGTATTATGGCTTTCTTT | CASSPATSIMAFF | . | TRBV2 | few | TRBJ1-1 | 13
TGTGCCAGCAGCCTGGGGGCTGGCGGGAGCCCCTACAATGAGCAGTTCTTC | CASSLGAGGSPYNEQFF | . | TRBV5-4 | . | TRBJ2-1 | 17
TGTGCCACCAGTGGTACAGGAAACAATCAGCCCCAGCATTTT | CATSGTGNNQPQHF | . | TRBV24-1 | . | TRBJ1-5 | 14
TGCAGTGCTAGGGCTCTAGCGGGAGCTAACAATGAGCAGTCCTTC | CSARALAGANNEQSF | TRBD2 | TRBV20-1 | . | TRBJ2-1 | 15
TGCACCAGCACCTGCTGGAGCGAGCAGTACTTC | CTSTCWSEQYF | . | TRBV1 | few | TRBJ2-7 | 11
TGTGCCACCCAAGGACAGGACGGCTACACCTTC | CATQGQDGYTF | TRBD1 | TRBV24-1 | few | TRBJ1-2 | 11
TGTGCCAGCAGACCCGGGACCGCCCATGGCTACACCTTC | CASRPGTAHGYTF | . | TRBV6-6 | few | TRBJ1-2 | 13
TGTGCCAGCAGCTCAACAGGGGCTCCAAACTATGGCTACACCTTC | CASSSTGAPNYGYTF | TRBD1 | TRBV9 | . | TRBJ1-2 | 15
TGTGCCAGCAGAGAGTGGGGTTCTGGAAACACCATATATTTT | CASREWGSGNTIYF | . | TRBV6-1 | many | TRBJ1-3 | 14
TGCAGTGCTAGCCGGTCCACTGAAGCTTTCTTT | CSASRSTEAFF | . | TRBV20-1 | few | TRBJ1-1 | 11
TGTGCCAGCACCTCTGCGGGAGGGAGGAATGAGCAGTTCTTC | CASTSAGGRNEQFF | TRBD2 | TRBV27 | . | TRBJ2-1 | 14
TGCGCCAGCAGTGTTGGAGGGAGGGCCGAAAATGAGCAGTTCTTC | CASSVGGRAENEQFF | TRBD2 | TRBV10-1 | few | TRBJ2-1 | 15
TGCGCCAGCAGCTTGGATGCGTCCCCCACAGATACGCAGTATTTT | CASSLDASPTDTQYF | . | TRBV5-1 | . | TRBJ2-3 | 15
TGTGCCAGCTCCCGACTAGCGGACCAAGAGACCCAGTACTTC | CASSRLADQETQYF | TRBD2 | TRBV18 | . | TRBJ2-5 | 14
TGCAGTGCTAGAGACCGCGACAGGGGGAACACTGAAGCTTTCTTT | CSARDRDRGNTEAFF | TRBD1 | TRBV20-1 | . | TRBJ1-1 | 15
TGTGCCATGGGCCCCGGGCGCTATGGCTACACCTTC | CAMGPGRYGYTF | . | TRBV5-8 | . | TRBJ1-2 | 12